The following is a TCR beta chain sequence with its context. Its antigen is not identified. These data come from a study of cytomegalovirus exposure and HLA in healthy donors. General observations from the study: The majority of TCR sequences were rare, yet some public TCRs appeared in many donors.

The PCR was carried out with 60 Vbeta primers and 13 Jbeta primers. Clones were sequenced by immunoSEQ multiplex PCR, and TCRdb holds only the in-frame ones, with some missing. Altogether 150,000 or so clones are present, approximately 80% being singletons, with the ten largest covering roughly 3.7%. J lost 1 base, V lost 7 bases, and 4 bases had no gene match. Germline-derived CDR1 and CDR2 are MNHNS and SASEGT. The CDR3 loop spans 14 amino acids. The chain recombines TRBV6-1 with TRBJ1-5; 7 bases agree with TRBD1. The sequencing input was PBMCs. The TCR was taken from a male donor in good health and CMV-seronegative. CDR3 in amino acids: CASILGQSNQPQHF. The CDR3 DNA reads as TGTGCCAGCATTCTGGGACAGAGCAATCAGCCCCAGCATTTT.